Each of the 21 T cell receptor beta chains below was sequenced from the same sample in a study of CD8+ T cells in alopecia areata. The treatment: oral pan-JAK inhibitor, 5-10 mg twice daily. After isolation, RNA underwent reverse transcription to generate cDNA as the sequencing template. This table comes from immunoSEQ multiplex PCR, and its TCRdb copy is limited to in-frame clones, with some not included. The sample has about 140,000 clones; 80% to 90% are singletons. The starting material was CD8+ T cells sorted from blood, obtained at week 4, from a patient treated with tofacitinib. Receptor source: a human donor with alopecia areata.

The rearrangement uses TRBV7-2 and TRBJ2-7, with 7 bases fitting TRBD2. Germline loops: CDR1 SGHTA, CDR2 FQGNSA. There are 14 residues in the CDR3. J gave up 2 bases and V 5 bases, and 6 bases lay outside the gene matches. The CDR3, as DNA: TGTGCCAGCAGCCCCGGACTAGTAGCCTACGAGCAGTACTTC. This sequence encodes CASSPGLVAYEQYF.

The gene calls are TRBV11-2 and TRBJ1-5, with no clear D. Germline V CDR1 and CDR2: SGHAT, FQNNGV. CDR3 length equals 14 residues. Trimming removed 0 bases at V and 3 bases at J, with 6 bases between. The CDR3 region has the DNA TGTGCCAGCAGCTTAGACGGCGACAATCAGCCCCAGCATTTT. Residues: CASSLDGDNQPQHF.

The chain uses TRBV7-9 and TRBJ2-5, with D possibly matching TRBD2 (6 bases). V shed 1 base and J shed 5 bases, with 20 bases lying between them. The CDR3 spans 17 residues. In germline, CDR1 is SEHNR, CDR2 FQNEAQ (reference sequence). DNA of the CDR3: TGTGCCAGCAGCTTAGAGAAGCCCGGGACTCCTTGGGAGACCCAGTACTTC. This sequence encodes CASSLEKPGTPWETQYF.

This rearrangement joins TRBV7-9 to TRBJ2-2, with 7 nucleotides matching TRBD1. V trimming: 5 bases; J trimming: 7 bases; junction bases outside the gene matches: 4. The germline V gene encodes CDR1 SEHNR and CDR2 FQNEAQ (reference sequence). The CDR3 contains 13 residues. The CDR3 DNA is TGTGCCAGCAGCCAACAGGGGTACGGGGAGCTGTTTTTT. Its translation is CASSQQGYGELFF. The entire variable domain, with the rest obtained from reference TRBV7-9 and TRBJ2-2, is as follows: DTGVSQNPRHKITKRGQNVTFRCDPISEHNRLYWYRQTLGQGPEFLTYFQNEAQLEKSRLLSDRFSAERPKGSFSTLEIQRTEQGDSAMYLCASSQQGYGELFFGEGSRLTVL.

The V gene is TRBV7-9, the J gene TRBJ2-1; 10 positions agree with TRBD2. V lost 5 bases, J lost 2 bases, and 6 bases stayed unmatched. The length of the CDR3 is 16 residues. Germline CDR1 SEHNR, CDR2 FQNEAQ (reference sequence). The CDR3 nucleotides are TGTGCCAGCAGCCAAGCGGGGGGGCCGGCCTACAATGAGCAGTTCTTC. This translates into CASSQAGGPAYNEQFF.

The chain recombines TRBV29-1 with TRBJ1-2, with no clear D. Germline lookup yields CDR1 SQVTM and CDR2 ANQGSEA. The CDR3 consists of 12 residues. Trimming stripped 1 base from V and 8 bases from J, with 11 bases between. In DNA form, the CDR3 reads TGCAGCGTTGAAGTGAGGGAGGGCGGCTACACCTTC. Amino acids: CSVEVREGGYTF.

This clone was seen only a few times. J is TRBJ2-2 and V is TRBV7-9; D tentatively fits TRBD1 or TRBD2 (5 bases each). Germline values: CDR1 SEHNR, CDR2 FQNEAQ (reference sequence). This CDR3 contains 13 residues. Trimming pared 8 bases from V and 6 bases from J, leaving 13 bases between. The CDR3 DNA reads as TGTGCCAGCGAGGGGAGTAGTTCCGGGGAGCTGTTTTTT. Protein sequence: CASEGSSSGELFF.

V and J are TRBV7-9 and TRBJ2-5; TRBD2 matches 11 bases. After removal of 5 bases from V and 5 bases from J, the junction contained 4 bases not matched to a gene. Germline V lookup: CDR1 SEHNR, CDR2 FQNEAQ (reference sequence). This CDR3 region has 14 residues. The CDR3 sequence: CASSPTSGEETQYF. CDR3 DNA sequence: TGTGCCAGCAGCCCGACTAGCGGGGAGGAGACCCAGTACTTC.

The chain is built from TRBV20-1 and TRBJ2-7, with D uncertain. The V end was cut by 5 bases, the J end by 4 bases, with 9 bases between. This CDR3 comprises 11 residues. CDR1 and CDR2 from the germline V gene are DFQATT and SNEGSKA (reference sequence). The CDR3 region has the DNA TGCAGTGCTCCTACCGAATACGAGCAGTACTTC. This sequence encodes CSAPTEYEQYF.

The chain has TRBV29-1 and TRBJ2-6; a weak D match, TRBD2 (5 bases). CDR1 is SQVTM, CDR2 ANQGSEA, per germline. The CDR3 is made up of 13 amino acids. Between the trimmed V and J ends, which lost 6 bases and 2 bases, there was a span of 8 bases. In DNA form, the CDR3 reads TGCAGCGTCGGGGAAGCTGGGGCCAACGTCCTGACTTTC. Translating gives CSVGEAGANVLTF. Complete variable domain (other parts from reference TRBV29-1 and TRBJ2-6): SAVISQKPSRDICQRGTSLTIQCQVDSQVTMMFWYRQQPGQSLTLIATANQGSEATYESGFVIDKFPISRPNLTFSTLTVSNMSPEDSSIYLCSVGEAGANVLTFGAGSRLTVL.

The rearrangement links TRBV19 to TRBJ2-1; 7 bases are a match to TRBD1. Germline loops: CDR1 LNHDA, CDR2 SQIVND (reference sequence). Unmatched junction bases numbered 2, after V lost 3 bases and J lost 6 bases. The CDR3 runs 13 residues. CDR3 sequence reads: CASSMTGSNEQFF. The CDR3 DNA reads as TGTGCCAGTAGTATGACAGGGAGCAATGAGCAGTTCTTC.

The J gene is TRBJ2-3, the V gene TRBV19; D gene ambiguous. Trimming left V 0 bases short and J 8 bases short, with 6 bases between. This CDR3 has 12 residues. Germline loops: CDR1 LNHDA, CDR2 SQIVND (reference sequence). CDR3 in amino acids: CASSIDRVTQYF. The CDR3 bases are TGTGCCAGTAGTATAGATCGCGTTACGCAGTATTTT.

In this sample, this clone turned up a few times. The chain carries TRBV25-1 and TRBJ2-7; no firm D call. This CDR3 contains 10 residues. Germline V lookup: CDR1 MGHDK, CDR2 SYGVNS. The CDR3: CTDGIYEQYF. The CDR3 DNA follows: TGTACCGACGGAATCTACGAGCAGTACTTC.

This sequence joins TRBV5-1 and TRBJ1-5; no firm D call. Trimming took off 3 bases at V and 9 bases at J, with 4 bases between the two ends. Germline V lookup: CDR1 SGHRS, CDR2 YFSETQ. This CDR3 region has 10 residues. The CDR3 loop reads CASSSPPQHF. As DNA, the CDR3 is TGCGCCAGCAGCTCCCCGCCCCAGCATTTT.

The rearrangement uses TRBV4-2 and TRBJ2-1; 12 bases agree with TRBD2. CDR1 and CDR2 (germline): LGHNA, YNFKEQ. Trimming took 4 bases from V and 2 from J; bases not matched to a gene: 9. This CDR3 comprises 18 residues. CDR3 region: CASSLGTSGGPAYNEQFF. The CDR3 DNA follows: TGTGCCAGCAGCCTGGGCACTAGCGGGGGGCCGGCCTACAATGAGCAGTTCTTC.

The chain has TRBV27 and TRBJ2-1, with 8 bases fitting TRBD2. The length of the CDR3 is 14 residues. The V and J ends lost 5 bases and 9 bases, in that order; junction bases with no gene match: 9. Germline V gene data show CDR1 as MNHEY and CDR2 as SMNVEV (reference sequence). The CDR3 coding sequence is TGTGCCAGCAGTCCTGGACTAGCCGTCGGTGAGCAGTTCTTC. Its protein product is CASSPGLAVGEQFF.

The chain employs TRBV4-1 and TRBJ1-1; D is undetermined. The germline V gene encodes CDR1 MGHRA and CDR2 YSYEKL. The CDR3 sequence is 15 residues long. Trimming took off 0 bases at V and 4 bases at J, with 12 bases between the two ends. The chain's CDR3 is CASSQEPSEGTEAFF. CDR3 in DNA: TGCGCCAGCAGCCAAGAGCCGAGCGAAGGCACTGAAGCTTTCTTT.

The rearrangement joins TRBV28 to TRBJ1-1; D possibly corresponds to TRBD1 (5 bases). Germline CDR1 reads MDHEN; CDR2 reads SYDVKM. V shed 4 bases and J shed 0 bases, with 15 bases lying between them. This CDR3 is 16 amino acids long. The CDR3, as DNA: TGTGCCAGCAGTTCCCGGGACCAACCCATGAACACTGAAGCTTTCTTT. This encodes CASSSRDQPMNTEAFF.

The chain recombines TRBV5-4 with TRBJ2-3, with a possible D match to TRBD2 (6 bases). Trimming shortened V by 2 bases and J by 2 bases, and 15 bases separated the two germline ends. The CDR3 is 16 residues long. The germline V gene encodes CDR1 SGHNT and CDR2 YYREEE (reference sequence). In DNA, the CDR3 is TGTGCCAGCAGCTTTTCCGCGGGACCAGACACAGATACGCAGTATTTT. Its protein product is CASSFSAGPDTDTQYF.

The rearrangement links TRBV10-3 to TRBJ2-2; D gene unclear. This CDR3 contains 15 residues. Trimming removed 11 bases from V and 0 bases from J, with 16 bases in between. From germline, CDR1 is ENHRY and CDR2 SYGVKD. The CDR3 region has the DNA TGTGCCGTCGCTTTGGAGCATACGAACACCGGGGAGCTGTTTTTT. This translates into CAVALEHTNTGELFF.

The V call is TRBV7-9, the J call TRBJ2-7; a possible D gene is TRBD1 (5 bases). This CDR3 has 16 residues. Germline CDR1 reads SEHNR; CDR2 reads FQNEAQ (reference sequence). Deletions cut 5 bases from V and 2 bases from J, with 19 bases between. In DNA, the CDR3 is TGTGCCAGCAGCGCCGCCCGGACAAAGTCAACCTACGAGCAGTACTTC. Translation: CASSAARTKSTYEQYF. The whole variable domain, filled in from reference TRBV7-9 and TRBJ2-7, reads DTGVSQNPRHKITKRGQNVTFRCDPISEHNRLYWYRQTLGQGPEFLTYFQNEAQLEKSRLLSDRFSAERPKGSFSTLEIQRTEQGDSAMYLCASSAARTKSTYEQYFGPGTRLTVT.